The rows below give T cell receptor beta chains drawn from one sample of a study of blood T cell repertoires in COVID-19. Some clones are missing from TCRdb's copy, which holds only in-frame ones; the method was immunoSEQ multiplex PCR. The data show some 270,000 clones, approximately 83% seen once. The source material was PBMCs or T cells enriched from blood (not recorded which). Source of these receptors: a man aged 50-59 years who had recovered from COVID-19. CDR3s include the opening cysteine and the closing phenylalanine or tryptophan. Fields, in order: clone size, V gene, D gene, CDR3 length, J gene, CDR3 protein, CDR3 DNA. The D gene is left open where the match is weak. The listing skips clone size in some rows; elsewhere it reads once, few, many or a size class.

clone_size: .; v_call: TRBV10-3; d_call: .; cdr3_length: 17; j_call: TRBJ2-3; cdr3_aa: CAINSSPAGVGTDTQYF; cdr3_nt: TGTGCCATCAACTCCTCTCCCGCAGGGGTAGGCACAGATACGCAGTATTTT
clone_size: once; v_call: TRBV29-1; d_call: .; cdr3_length: 8; j_call: TRBJ1-1; cdr3_aa: CSVTGAFF; cdr3_nt: TGCAGCGTTACCGGGGCTTTCTTT
clone_size: .; v_call: TRBV15; d_call: .; cdr3_length: 16; j_call: TRBJ1-2; cdr3_aa: CATSRDLGDTGYGYTF; cdr3_nt: TGTGCCACCAGCAGAGATCTAGGGGACACGGGCTATGGCTACACCTTC
clone_size: .; v_call: TRBV2; d_call: .; cdr3_length: 13; j_call: TRBJ1-6; cdr3_aa: CASRQAYNSPLHF; cdr3_nt: TGTGCCAGCCGACAGGCCTATAATTCACCCCTCCACTTT
clone_size: .; v_call: TRBV5-4; d_call: TRBD1; cdr3_length: 15; j_call: TRBJ1-1; cdr3_aa: CASSLGRGQGTEAFF; cdr3_nt: TGTGCCAGCAGCTTGGGGAGGGGGCAGGGCACTGAAGCTTTCTTT
clone_size: .; v_call: TRBV5-6; d_call: TRBD1; cdr3_length: 13; j_call: TRBJ1-5; cdr3_aa: CASSGQGGQPQHF; cdr3_nt: TGTGCCAGCAGCGGACAGGGCGGACAGCCCCAGCATTTT
clone_size: .; v_call: TRBV7-3; d_call: TRBD2; cdr3_length: 13; j_call: TRBJ2-1; cdr3_aa: CASGNASGNEQFF; cdr3_nt: TGTGCCAGCGGTAACGCTAGCGGAAATGAGCAGTTCTTC
clone_size: .; v_call: TRBV5-1; d_call: TRBD1; cdr3_length: 15; j_call: TRBJ2-5; cdr3_aa: CASSLEDRGRETQYF; cdr3_nt: TGCGCCAGCAGCTTGGAGGACAGGGGACGGGAGACCCAGTACTTC
clone_size: .; v_call: TRBV7-9; d_call: .; cdr3_length: 15; j_call: TRBJ1-5; cdr3_aa: CASSLAGGSNQPQHF; cdr3_nt: TGTGCCAGCAGCTTAGCGGGGGGGAGCAATCAGCCCCAGCATTTT
clone_size: few; v_call: TRBV7-9; d_call: TRBD1; cdr3_length: 13; j_call: TRBJ1-2; cdr3_aa: CASSLTGGRGYTF; cdr3_nt: TGTGCCAGCAGCCTTACAGGGGGAAGGGGCTACACCTTC
clone_size: once; v_call: TRBV13; d_call: TRBD2; cdr3_length: 14; j_call: TRBJ2-5; cdr3_aa: CASSDRLAGETQYF; cdr3_nt: TGTGCCAGCAGCGACAGACTAGCGGGCGAGACCCAGTACTTC
clone_size: .; v_call: TRBV6-2/TRBV6-3; d_call: .; cdr3_length: 15; j_call: TRBJ2-5; cdr3_aa: CASSQGLGSGQTQYF; cdr3_nt: TGTGCCAGCAGTCAGGGACTGGGGAGCGGGCAGACCCAGTACTTC
clone_size: .; v_call: TRBV28; d_call: TRBD1; cdr3_length: 13; j_call: TRBJ1-2; cdr3_aa: CASDRQGPSGYTF; cdr3_nt: TGTGCCAGCGATAGACAGGGCCCAAGTGGCTACACCTTC
clone_size: .; v_call: TRBV5-4; d_call: .; cdr3_length: 16; j_call: TRBJ2-6; cdr3_aa: CASSVPRAAGANVLTF; cdr3_nt: TGTGCCAGCAGCGTCCCCAGGGCCGCGGGGGCCAACGTCCTGACTTTC
clone_size: .; v_call: TRBV6-5; d_call: TRBD1; cdr3_length: 14; j_call: TRBJ1-1; cdr3_aa: CASGGQGENTEAFF; cdr3_nt: TGTGCCAGCGGCGGACAGGGGGAGAACACTGAAGCTTTCTTT
clone_size: .; v_call: TRBV28; d_call: TRBD2; cdr3_length: 15; j_call: TRBJ2-2; cdr3_aa: CASRVAGGNTGELFF; cdr3_nt: TGTGCCAGCAGAGTAGCGGGAGGAAACACCGGGGAGCTGTTTTTT
clone_size: .; v_call: TRBV5-1; d_call: TRBD1; cdr3_length: 15; j_call: TRBJ2-5; cdr3_aa: CASSLVGRGPETQYF; cdr3_nt: TGCGCCAGCAGCTTGGTGGGCAGGGGGCCAGAGACCCAGTACTTC
clone_size: .; v_call: TRBV5-1; d_call: .; cdr3_length: 13; j_call: TRBJ2-5; cdr3_aa: CASSLEGRETQYF; cdr3_nt: TGCGCCAGCAGCTTGGAAGGCAGGGAGACCCAGTACTTC
clone_size: .; v_call: TRBV5-4; d_call: TRBD2; cdr3_length: 14; j_call: TRBJ2-5; cdr3_aa: CATLAGGGGETQYF; cdr3_nt: TGTGCCACTCTAGCGGGAGGAGGGGGGGAGACCCAGTACTTC
clone_size: .; v_call: TRBV5-4; d_call: TRBD1; cdr3_length: 17; j_call: TRBJ2-6; cdr3_aa: CASSWGQGAQGANVLTF; cdr3_nt: TGTGCCAGCAGCTGGGGACAGGGGGCGCAAGGGGCCAACGTCCTGACTTTC
clone_size: .; v_call: TRBV9; d_call: .; cdr3_length: 14; j_call: TRBJ1-2; cdr3_aa: CASSVVQGNYGYTF; cdr3_nt: TGTGCCAGCAGCGTAGTTCAGGGGAACTATGGCTACACCTTC
clone_size: .; v_call: TRBV11-2; d_call: .; cdr3_length: 11; j_call: TRBJ2-4; cdr3_aa: CASSPLNIQYF; cdr3_nt: TGTGCCAGCAGCCCCCTCAACATTCAGTACTTC
clone_size: once; v_call: TRBV27; d_call: .; cdr3_length: 12; j_call: TRBJ2-1; cdr3_aa: CASGSSYNEQFF; cdr3_nt: TGTGCCAGCGGGAGTTCCTACAATGAGCAGTTCTTC
clone_size: .; v_call: TRBV10-1; d_call: TRBD1; cdr3_length: 14; j_call: TRBJ1-6; cdr3_aa: CASSWDRNNSPLHF; cdr3_nt: TGCGCCAGCAGTTGGGACAGGAATAATTCACCCCTCCACTTT
clone_size: once; v_call: TRBV19; d_call: TRBD1; cdr3_length: 15; j_call: TRBJ1-1; cdr3_aa: CASSKLTTGDTEAFF; cdr3_nt: TGTGCCAGTAGCAAACTTACTACAGGGGACACTGAAGCTTTCTTT
clone_size: once; v_call: TRBV7-2; d_call: .; cdr3_length: 16; j_call: TRBJ2-4; cdr3_aa: CASSLGASGGGVIQYF; cdr3_nt: TGTGCCAGCAGCTTAGGGGCCTCAGGAGGCGGGGTCATTCAGTACTTC
clone_size: .; v_call: TRBV5-1; d_call: .; cdr3_length: 15; j_call: TRBJ1-1; cdr3_aa: CASSSGWTGNTEAFF; cdr3_nt: TGCGCCAGCAGCTCGGGGTGGACTGGGAACACTGAAGCTTTCTTT
clone_size: .; v_call: TRBV18; d_call: .; cdr3_length: 14; j_call: TRBJ1-4; cdr3_aa: CASSPRGSFEKLFF; cdr3_nt: TGTGCCAGCTCACCACGAGGGTCCTTCGAAAAACTGTTTTTT
clone_size: many; v_call: TRBV11-2; d_call: .; cdr3_length: 15; j_call: TRBJ1-2; cdr3_aa: CASSLYPGGGYGYTF; cdr3_nt: TGTGCCAGCAGCTTATATCCGGGGGGAGGCTATGGCTACACCTTC
clone_size: .; v_call: TRBV19; d_call: TRBD1; cdr3_length: 15; j_call: TRBJ1-1; cdr3_aa: CASTVGTGSNTEAFF; cdr3_nt: TGTGCCAGTACCGTAGGGACAGGATCGAACACTGAAGCTTTCTTT
clone_size: .; v_call: TRBV21-1; d_call: .; cdr3_length: 16; j_call: TRBJ2-2; cdr3_aa: CASSKGPTGNTGELFF; cdr3_nt: TGTGCCAGCAGCAAAGGCCCCACAGGGAACACCGGGGAGCTGTTTTTT
clone_size: .; v_call: TRBV20-1; d_call: TRBD1; cdr3_length: 16; j_call: TRBJ1-5; cdr3_aa: CSASGGPGGGGQPQHF; cdr3_nt: TGCAGTGCTAGTGGGGGGCCAGGGGGCGGTGGTCAGCCCCAGCATTTT